This T cell receptor (beta chain) was found in a study of blood T cell repertoires in COVID-19 (TCRdb year 2020). In the study overall: The collaborator samples originated in the United States, Italy and Spain and spanned the acute and convalescent phases of COVID-19. The prospective study material was composed of cDNA or gDNA derived from T cells, B-cell-depleted T cells, or PBMCs. Deeply sampled blood TCRbeta repertoires from subjects exposed to, actively infected with, or recovered from COVID-19 were included in the dataset. The repertoires were released in a freely available public database intended as a resource for research on the immune response to SARS-CoV-2. The samples were drawn from the first 160 participants of the ongoing ImmuneRACE study and from about 1,200 subjects provided by 6 global collaborators. A de-identified subject ID, COVID-19 status, age in years and sex were almost always included in the sample metadata. HLA class I and class II types, where available, came from metadata supplied by the sample provider rather than from assay-based typing.

General conclusions and limits of the study: The amount of clinical and demographic metadata varied by source and participant and was provided uncurated.

TCRbeta CDR3 regions were amplified from genomic DNA by means of the immunoSEQ Assay, a bias-controlled multiplex PCR. Per the source publication's procedure: The number of nucleated cells in each sample was estimated by amplification of reference gene primers within the assay. To quantify the absolute abundance of each unique TCRbeta CDR3 rearrangement, sequence reads were collapsed and filtered. For each sample, productive Simpson clonality was calculated by taking the square root of Simpson's diversity index across productive rearrangements. The table was pulled from immuneACCESS by TCRdb, which kept in-frame rearrangements only. Such tables lose some clones; where checked, under half of the loss comes from unresolved V genes, and the rest has no known cause. The V and J calls and the clone size are those of that table, but D and trimming were determined from the DNA. The sample yields a few hundred thousand clones; about 85% were counted once. The ten largest clonotypes hold 5.5% to 6% of the sample.

In the prospective study, participants were roughly 18 to 95 years old, resided in about two dozen geographic areas of the United States, and were enrolled through a virtual design. Cohort assignment in the prospective study relied on participant-reported clinical history from a screening survey and a study questionnaire. Recovered participants in ImmuneRACE Cohort 3 were defined as having two consecutive negative NP/OP PCR tests, clearance from a healthcare professional, or resolution of symptoms. In the prospective study, whole blood, serum and a nasopharyngeal or oropharyngeal swab were collected from each participant by mobile phlebotomists. Prospective study participants could optionally give additional blood draws and questionnaires over a roughly 2-month period. Prospective study blood samples were shipped either frozen or at room temperature before DNA extraction. The V end gives up 4 bases and the J end 6 bases, leaving 0 bases in the junction not matched to a gene. Including cysteine and phenylalanine, the CDR3 has 11 amino acids. Only the CDR3 DNA stays, 33 bases, in frame from base 1. Taken from the germline V gene, the CDR1 and CDR2 loops are WSHSY and SAAADI.

This clone was recorded a few times. Its target antigen remains unknown. Base qualities were left out, and no much larger clone turns up one base away. Sample: PBMCs or T cells enriched from blood (not recorded which). Recombination joined TRBV10-2 with TRBJ2-7; a stretch of 7 junction bases matches TRBD2. The receptor comes from a woman in her twenties or thirties who had recovered from COVID-19. The DNA sequence is as follows: TGCGCCAGCAGTGGGGGGGGCGAGCAGTACTTC. Its coded protein is CASSGGGEQYF.